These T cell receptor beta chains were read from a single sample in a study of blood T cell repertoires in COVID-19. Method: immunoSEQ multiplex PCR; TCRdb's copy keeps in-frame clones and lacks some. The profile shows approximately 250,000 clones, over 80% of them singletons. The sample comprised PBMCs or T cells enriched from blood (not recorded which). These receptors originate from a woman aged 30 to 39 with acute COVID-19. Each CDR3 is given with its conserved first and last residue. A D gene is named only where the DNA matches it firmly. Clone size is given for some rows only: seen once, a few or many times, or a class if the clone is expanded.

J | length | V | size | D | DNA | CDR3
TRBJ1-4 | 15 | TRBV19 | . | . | TGTGCCAGTAGTACCACCGGGAATGGGGATGAAAAACTGTTTTTT | CASSTTGNGDEKLFF
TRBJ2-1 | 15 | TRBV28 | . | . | TGTGCCAGCAGCTCGGGTCGCCGTGGGTGGAATGAGCAGTTCTTC | CASSSGRRGWNEQFF
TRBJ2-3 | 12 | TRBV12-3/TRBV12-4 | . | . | TGTGCCAGCAGCTTCGGGGAAGATACGCAGTATTTT | CASSFGEDTQYF
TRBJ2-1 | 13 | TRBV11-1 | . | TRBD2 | TGTGCCAGCAGCCAGACGGGGGGCAATGAGCAGTTCTTC | CASSQTGGNEQFF
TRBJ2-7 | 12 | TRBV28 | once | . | TGTGCCAGCAGCCAGGACTCCTACGAGCAGTACTTC | CASSQDSYEQYF
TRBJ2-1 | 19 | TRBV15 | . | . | TGTGCCACCAGCAGAGATGCACCCTTCCTGACTCTCTCCTACAATGAGCAGTTCTTC | CATSRDAPFLTLSYNEQFF
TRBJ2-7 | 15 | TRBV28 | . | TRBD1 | TGTGCCAGCAGTTCCCACCCGGACAGGACCTACGAGCAGTACTTC | CASSSHPDRTYEQYF
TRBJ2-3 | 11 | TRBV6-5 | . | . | TGTGCCAGCAACCGGGGGGATACGCAGTATTTT | CASNRGDTQYF
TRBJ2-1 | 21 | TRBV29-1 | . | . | TGCAGCGTTGACACTACTTTAAGTGGGGACACCCTAGATAGCTCCTACAATGAGCAGTTCTTC | CSVDTTLSGDTLDSSYNEQFF
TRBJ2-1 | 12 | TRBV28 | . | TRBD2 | TGTGTAGTCACTAGCGGGAGTGGGGGACAGTTCTTC | CVVTSGSGGQFF
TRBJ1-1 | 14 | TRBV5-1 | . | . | TGCGCCAGCAGCTTCGAGTATGGGAACACTGAAGCTTTCTTT | CASSFEYGNTEAFF
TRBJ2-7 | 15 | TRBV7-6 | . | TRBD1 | TGTGCCAGCAGCTTAAAACCGGGACAGAACTACGAGCAGTACTTC | CASSLKPGQNYEQYF
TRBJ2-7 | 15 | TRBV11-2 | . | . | TGTGCCAGCAGCTCAGGACAGACTACGTATTACGAGCAGTACTTC | CASSSGQTTYYEQYF
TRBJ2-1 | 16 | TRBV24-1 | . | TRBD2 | TGTGCCACCAGTGACCCTAGCGGGGGCCCCTACAATGAGCAGTTCTTC | CATSDPSGGPYNEQFF
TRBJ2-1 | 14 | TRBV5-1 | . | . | TGCGCCAGCAGCTTGGAGGGCGGGATAAATGAGCAGTTCTTC | CASSLEGGINEQFF